The rows below give T cell receptor beta chains drawn from one sample of a study of T cells after yellow fever vaccination. One entry per CDR3 protein results from TCRdb running MiXCR on the 5' RACE reads. This sample has about 96,000 distinct CDR3 sequences, with roughly 10% found just once. The specimen comprised CD8+ T cells not binding an NS4B(214-222) dextramer, sorted from PBMCs, sampled less than 16 days after the first yellow fever vaccination. These receptors came from a young man who received the YFV17D yellow fever vaccine. CDR3s include the opening cysteine and the closing phenylalanine or tryptophan. A D gene is named only where the DNA matches it firmly. Only some rows state a clone size, as once, few, many or a class for expanded clones.

d_call	clone_size	v_call	j_call	cdr3_length	cdr3_aa	cdr3_nt
-	-	TRBV4-1	TRBJ1-1	14	CASSQEGEGTEAFF	TGCGCCAGCAGCCAAGAAGGGGAGGGCACTGAAGCTTTCTTT
TRBD2	few	TRBV4-1	TRBJ2-1	16	CASSQGMTGLAYEQFF	TGCGCCAGCAGCCAGGGCATGACGGGACTAGCATATGAGCAGTTCTTC
-	-	TRBV4-1	TRBJ2-2	19	CASSPGGPPGVENTGELFF	TGCGCCAGCAGCCCCGGGGGTCCCCCAGGGGTTGAGAACACCGGGGAGCTGTTTTTT
TRBD1	-	TRBV29-1	TRBJ2-7	13	CSVLGQGPYEQYF	TGCAGCGTCCTAGGACAGGGACCATACGAGCAGTACTTC
TRBD1	-	TRBV27	TRBJ1-2	13	CASSPQGAQGYTF	TGTGCCAGCAGTCCACAGGGGGCCCAAGGCTACACCTTC
-	-	TRBV6-2/TRBV6-3	TRBJ2-2	15	CASSYFLGDTGELFF	TGTGCCAGCAGTTACTTCTTAGGGGACACCGGGGAGCTGTTTTTT
TRBD1	many	TRBV6-5	TRBJ2-5	15	CASSYSTGGGKTQYF	TGTGCCAGCAGTTACTCGACAGGGGGCGGGAAGACCCAGTACTTC
-	few	TRBV7-6	TRBJ2-5	15	CASSLGGTREETQYF	TGTGCCAGCAGCTTGGGGGGTACGAGGGAAGAGACCCAGTACTTC
-	-	TRBV7-2	TRBJ2-3	15	CASRPIEQGGDTQYF	TGTGCCAGCCGACCCATAGAACAGGGGGGGGATACGCAGTATTTT
-	-	TRBV10-3	TRBJ1-3	12	CAISESPGTIYF	TGTGCCATCAGTGAGTCCCCGGGCACCATATATTTT
-	few	TRBV27	TRBJ1-5	15	CASKGRMTGNQPQHF	TGTGCCAGCAAGGGAAGAATGACTGGCAATCAGCCCCAGCATTTT
TRBD1	-	TRBV11-1	TRBJ1-1	18	CASQVTGVEGGMTGEAFF	TGTGCCAGCCAAGTCACAGGGGTGGAGGGGGGCATGACGGGTGAAGCTTTCTTT
-	few	TRBV27	TRBJ1-2	14	CASSRHTGADGYTF	TGTGCCAGCAGCCGCCATACGGGGGCGGACGGCTACACCTTC
-	few	TRBV5-5	TRBJ2-1	15	CASSPRGQPYNEQFF	TGTGCCAGCAGCCCTCGGGGGCAACCCTACAATGAGCAGTTCTTC
-	few	TRBV7-6	TRBJ2-1	15	CASSLVGVPYNEQFF	TGTGCCAGCAGCTTAGTAGGGGTCCCCTACAATGAGCAGTTCTTC
TRBD1	-	TRBV2	TRBJ2-7	14	CASTVGQGLSEQYF	TGTGCCAGCACTGTCGGACAGGGTTTGAGCGAGCAGTACTTC
-	-	TRBV6-2/TRBV6-3	TRBJ2-5	13	CASSYPYQETQYF	TGTGCCAGCAGTTACCCGTACCAAGAGACCCAGTACTTC
-	few	TRBV4-1	TRBJ1-4	14	CASSQGWGAEKLFF	TGCGCCAGCAGCCAAGGGTGGGGGGCCGAAAAACTGTTTTTT
-	-	TRBV19	TRBJ2-1	17	CASSDGLLTGLYNEQFF	TGTGCCAGTAGTGATGGCCTCCTCACGGGGCTTTACAATGAGCAGTTCTTC
-	-	TRBV7-9	TRBJ2-5	17	CASSLLSTGAGQETQYF	TGTGCCAGCAGCTTACTGTCGACTGGGGCAGGACAAGAGACCCAGTACTTC
-	few	TRBV12-3/TRBV12-4	TRBJ2-1	13	CASSFPGLSGKFF	TGTGCCAGCAGTTTCCCCGGACTATCAGGGAAGTTCTTC
TRBD1	few	TRBV12-3/TRBV12-4	TRBJ2-1	15	CASSPGDRAGNEQFF	TGTGCCAGCAGTCCTGGGGACAGGGCCGGCAATGAGCAGTTCTTC
-	few	TRBV6-2/TRBV6-3	TRBJ2-2	14	CASRTGGNTGELFF	TGTGCCAGCAGAACCGGGGGAAACACCGGGGAGCTGTTTTTT
TRBD1	-	TRBV6-2/TRBV6-3	TRBJ2-2	16	CASSYGTGRWTGELFF	TGTGCCAGCAGTTACGGGACAGGGCGGTGGACCGGGGAGCTGTTTTTT
-	few	TRBV7-6	TRBJ1-4	17	CASSLAPTPTSVEKLFF	TGTGCCAGCAGCTTAGCCCCCACCCCGACCTCAGTTGAAAAACTGTTTTTT
-	few	TRBV4-1	TRBJ1-5	13	CASSQAADQPQHF	TGCGCCAGCAGCCAAGCAGCGGATCAGCCCCAGCATTTT
-	-	TRBV19	TRBJ2-1	15	CASSLRVVSYNEQFF	TGTGCCAGTAGCCTCAGGGTGGTATCCTACAATGAGCAGTTCTTC
-	few	TRBV6-1	TRBJ2-1	15	CASRIRDNYYNEQFF	TGTGCCAGCAGGATCCGGGACAACTACTACAATGAGCAGTTCTTC
-	-	TRBV29-1	TRBJ2-3	14	CSADLARVTDTQYF	TGCAGCGCGGATCTAGCGAGGGTTACAGATACGCAGTATTTT
-	few	TRBV30	TRBJ1-1	12	CAWSVHSPEAFF	TGTGCCTGGAGTGTACACAGCCCTGAAGCTTTCTTT
TRBD2	many	TRBV6-6	TRBJ2-1	13	CASSYSGGGEQFF	TGTGCCAGCAGTTACTCCGGGGGAGGGGAGCAGTTCTTC
TRBD2	few	TRBV25-1	TRBJ2-5	16	CASSDWVRGGPETQYF	TGTGCCAGCAGTGATTGGGTGCGGGGGGGCCCAGAGACCCAGTACTTC
TRBD2	many	TRBV7-8	TRBJ2-3	15	CASSSRLAATDTQYF	TGTGCCAGCAGCTCCAGACTAGCGGCCACAGATACGCAGTATTTT
TRBD2	-	TRBV5-1	TRBJ2-1	15	CASSDGVASGREQFF	TGCGCCAGCAGCGATGGGGTTGCTAGCGGGCGGGAGCAGTTCTTC
TRBD1	-	TRBV12-3/TRBV12-4	TRBJ2-6	17	CASRTGQALSTSNVLTF	TGTGCCAGCAGAACCGGACAGGCCCTCTCTACGTCCAACGTCCTGACTTTC
-	-	TRBV25-1	TRBJ2-7	14	CASSEGGGPYEQYF	TGTGCCAGCAGTGAAGGGGGGGGGCCCTACGAGCAGTACTTC
TRBD2	few	TRBV25-1	TRBJ2-3	16	CASSATSGGASDTQYF	TGTGCCAGCAGCGCAACAAGCGGGGGGGCTTCAGATACGCAGTATTTT
-	-	TRBV29-1	TRBJ2-1	17	CSVRTAGVIVSYNEQFF	TGCAGCGTTCGGACCGCAGGGGTTATAGTCTCCTACAATGAGCAGTTCTTC
-	-	TRBV7-6	TRBJ2-6	16	CASSLDWQDGANVLTF	TGTGCCAGCAGCCTCGATTGGCAGGACGGGGCCAACGTCCTGACTTTC
-	-	TRBV9	TRBJ1-1	15	CASSVGSPGATEAFF	TGTGCCAGCAGCGTAGGCTCGCCGGGGGCCACTGAAGCTTTCTTT
TRBD1	few	TRBV15	TRBJ2-1	13	CATRGQGSGEQFF	TGTGCCACCAGGGGACAGGGGAGCGGTGAGCAGTTCTTC
-	-	TRBV9	TRBJ2-3	14	CASSVDGEPDTQYF	TGTGCCAGCAGCGTAGACGGGGAACCAGATACGCAGTATTTT
TRBD1	few	TRBV11-2	TRBJ1-1	16	CASSPRTGTMNTEAFF	TGTGCCAGCAGCCCACGGACAGGGACCATGAACACTGAAGCTTTCTTT
-	few	TRBV28	TRBJ1-6	15	CASSPEPGGASPLHF	TGTGCCAGCAGCCCAGAGCCCGGGGGAGCTTCACCCCTCCACTTT
-	few	TRBV4-1	TRBJ1-1	18	CASSPNLGMGGAGTEAFF	TGCGCCAGCAGCCCCAACCTCGGGATGGGGGGCGCGGGCACTGAAGCTTTCTTT
-	few	TRBV20-1	TRBJ2-3	13	CSARQSNTDTQYF	TGCAGTGCTAGACAGAGTAACACAGATACGCAGTATTTT
-	-	TRBV7-8	TRBJ2-1	15	CASSLVAGEGNEQFF	TGTGCCAGCAGCTTAGTGGCAGGGGAGGGGAATGAGCAGTTCTTC
TRBD1	-	TRBV7-2	TRBJ2-1	17	CASSLALLTGGWYEQFF	TGTGCCAGCAGCTTAGCGCTTCTGACAGGGGGGTGGTATGAGCAGTTCTTC
-	few	TRBV7-8	TRBJ2-7	15	CASSLALAGYYEQYF	TGTGCCAGCAGCTTAGCACTGGCAGGCTACTACGAGCAGTACTTC
TRBD1	-	TRBV19	TRBJ1-1	15	CASSIGGTEKPEAFF	TGTGCCAGTAGTATCGGGGGGACAGAGAAACCTGAAGCTTTCTTT
-	few	TRBV7-3	TRBJ2-1	15	CASSPFGPGMNEQFF	-
-	-	TRBV20-1	TRBJ1-5	15	CSANPPERLNQPQHF	TGCAGTGCTAACCCACCCGAGAGACTAAATCAGCCCCAGCATTTT
-	few	TRBV5-1	TRBJ2-7	16	CASSRGKGGTIYEQYF	TGCGCCAGCAGCCGGGGCAAGGGGGGCACCATCTACGAGCAGTACTTC
-	few	TRBV28	TRBJ1-5	17	CASSLFGQDLSNQPQHF	TGTGCCAGCAGTTTATTCGGCCAGGACCTTAGCAATCAGCCCCAGCATTTT